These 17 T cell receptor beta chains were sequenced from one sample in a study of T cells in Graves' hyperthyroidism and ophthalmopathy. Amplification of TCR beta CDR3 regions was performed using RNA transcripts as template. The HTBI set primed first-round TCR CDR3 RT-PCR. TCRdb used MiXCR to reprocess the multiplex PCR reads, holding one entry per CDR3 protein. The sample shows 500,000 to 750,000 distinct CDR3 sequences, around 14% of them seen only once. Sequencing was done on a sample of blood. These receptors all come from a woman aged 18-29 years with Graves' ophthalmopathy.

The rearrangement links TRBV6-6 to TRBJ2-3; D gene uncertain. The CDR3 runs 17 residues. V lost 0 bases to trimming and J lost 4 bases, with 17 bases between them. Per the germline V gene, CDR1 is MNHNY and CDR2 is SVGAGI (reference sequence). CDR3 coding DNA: TGTGCCAGCAGTTACTCTCAGGCCAATCCCGAGTCAGATACGCAGTATTTT. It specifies CASSYSQANPESDTQYF.

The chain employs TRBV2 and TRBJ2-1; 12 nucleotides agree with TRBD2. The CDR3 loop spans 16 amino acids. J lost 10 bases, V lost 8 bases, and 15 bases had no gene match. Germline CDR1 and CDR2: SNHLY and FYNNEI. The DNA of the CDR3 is TGTGCCAGCTCTTATTGGGCTAGCGGGAGGGGACACGAGCAGTTCTTC. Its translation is CASSYWASGRGHEQFF.

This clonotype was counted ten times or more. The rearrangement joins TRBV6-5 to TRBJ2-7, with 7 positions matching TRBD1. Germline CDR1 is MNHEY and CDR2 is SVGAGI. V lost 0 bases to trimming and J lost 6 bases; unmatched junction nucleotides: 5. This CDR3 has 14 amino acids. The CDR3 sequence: CASSYSDRLLEQYF. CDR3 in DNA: TGTGCCAGCAGTTACTCGGACAGGTTACTCGAGCAGTACTTC.

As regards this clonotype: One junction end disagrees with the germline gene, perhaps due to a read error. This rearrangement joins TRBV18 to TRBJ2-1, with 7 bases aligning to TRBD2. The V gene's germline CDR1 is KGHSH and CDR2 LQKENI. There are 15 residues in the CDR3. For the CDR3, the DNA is TGTACCAGCTCACCACCCAGCGGGGCCTACAATGAGCAGTTCTTC. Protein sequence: CTSSPPSGAYNEQFF.

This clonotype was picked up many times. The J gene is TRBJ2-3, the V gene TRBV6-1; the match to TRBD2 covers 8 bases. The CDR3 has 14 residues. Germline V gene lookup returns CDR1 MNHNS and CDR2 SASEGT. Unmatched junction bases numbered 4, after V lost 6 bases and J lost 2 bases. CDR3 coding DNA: TGTGCCAGCAGGAGTAGCGGGGACACAGATACGCAGTATTTT. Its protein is CASRSSGDTDTQYF.

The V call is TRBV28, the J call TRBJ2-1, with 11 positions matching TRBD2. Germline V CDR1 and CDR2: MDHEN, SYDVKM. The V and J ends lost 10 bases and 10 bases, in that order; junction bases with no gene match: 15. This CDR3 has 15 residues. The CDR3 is CAILLAGGFLDEQFF. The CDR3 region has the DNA TGTGCCATCCTTCTAGCGGGAGGCTTCCTAGACGAGCAGTTCTTC.

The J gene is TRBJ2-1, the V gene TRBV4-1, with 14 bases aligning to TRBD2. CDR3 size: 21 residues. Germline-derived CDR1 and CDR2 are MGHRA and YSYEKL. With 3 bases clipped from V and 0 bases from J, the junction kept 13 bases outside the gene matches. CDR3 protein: CASSQLSSGLAGVSSYNEQFF. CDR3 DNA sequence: TGCGCCAGCAGCCAGCTTTCCTCGGGACTAGCGGGAGTAAGCTCCTACAATGAGCAGTTCTTC.

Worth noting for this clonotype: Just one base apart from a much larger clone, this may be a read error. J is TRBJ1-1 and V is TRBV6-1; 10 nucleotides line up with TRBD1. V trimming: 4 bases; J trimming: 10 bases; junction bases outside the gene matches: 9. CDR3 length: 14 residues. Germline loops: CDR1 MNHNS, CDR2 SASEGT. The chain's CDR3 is CASSADRGLGGAFF. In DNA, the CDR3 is TGTGCCAGCAGTGCCGACAGGGGGCTGGGTGGAGCTTTCTTT.

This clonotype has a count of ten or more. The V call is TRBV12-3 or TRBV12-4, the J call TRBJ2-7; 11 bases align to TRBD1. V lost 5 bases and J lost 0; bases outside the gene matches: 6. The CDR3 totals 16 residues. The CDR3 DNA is TGTGCCAGCAGTGCCCTCGGGACAGGGGGCTCCTACGAGCAGTACTTC. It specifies CASSALGTGGSYEQYF.

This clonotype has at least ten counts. The CDR3 DNA follows: TGTGCCAGCACCGCCAGACGCGGGAAAGAGACCCAGTACTTC. Protein: CASTARRGKETQYF. J is TRBJ2-5 and V is TRBV3-1; maybe TRBD2 (6 bases). This CDR3 has 14 amino acids. The germline gives CDR1 LGHDT, CDR2 YNNKEL (reference sequence). Trimming shortened V by 7 bases and J by 3 bases, and 15 bases separated the two germline ends.

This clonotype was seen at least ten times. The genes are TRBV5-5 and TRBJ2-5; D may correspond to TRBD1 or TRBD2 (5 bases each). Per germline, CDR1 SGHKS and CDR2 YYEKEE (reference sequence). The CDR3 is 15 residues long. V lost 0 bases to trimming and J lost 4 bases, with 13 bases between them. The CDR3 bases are TGTGCCAGCAGCTTGGAGGGACGGCTTTTAGAGACCCAGTACTTC. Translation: CASSLEGRLLETQYF.

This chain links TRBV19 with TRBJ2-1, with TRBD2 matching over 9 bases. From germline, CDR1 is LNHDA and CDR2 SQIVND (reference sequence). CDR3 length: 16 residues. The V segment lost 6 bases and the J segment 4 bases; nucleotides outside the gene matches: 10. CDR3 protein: CASSNSGSLGYNEQFF. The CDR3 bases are TGTGCCAGTAGCAATAGCGGGAGTCTGGGTTACAATGAGCAGTTCTTC.

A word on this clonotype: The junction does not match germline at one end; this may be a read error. The CDR3 loop is CSAAGLAGGPDEQYF. The CDR3, as DNA: TGTAGTGCTGCGGGACTAGCGGGAGGGCCGGACGAGCAGTACTTC. The V and J genes are TRBV20-1 and TRBJ2-7; 16 nucleotides match TRBD2. Germline V gene sequence: CDR1 DFQATT, CDR2 SNEGSKA (reference sequence). There are 15 residues in the CDR3.

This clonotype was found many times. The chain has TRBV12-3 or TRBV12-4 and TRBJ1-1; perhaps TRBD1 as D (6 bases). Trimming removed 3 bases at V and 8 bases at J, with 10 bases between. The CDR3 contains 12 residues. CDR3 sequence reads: CASSLNTGEAFF. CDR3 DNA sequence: TGTGCCAGCAGTTTGAACACAGGGGAAGCTTTCTTT.

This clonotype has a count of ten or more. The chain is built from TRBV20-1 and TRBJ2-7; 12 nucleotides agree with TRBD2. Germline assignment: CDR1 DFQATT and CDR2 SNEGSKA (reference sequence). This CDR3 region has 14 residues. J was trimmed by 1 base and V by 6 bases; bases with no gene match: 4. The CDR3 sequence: CSARTSGDSYEQYF. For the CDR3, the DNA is TGCAGTGCCAGGACTAGCGGGGATTCCTACGAGCAGTACTTC.

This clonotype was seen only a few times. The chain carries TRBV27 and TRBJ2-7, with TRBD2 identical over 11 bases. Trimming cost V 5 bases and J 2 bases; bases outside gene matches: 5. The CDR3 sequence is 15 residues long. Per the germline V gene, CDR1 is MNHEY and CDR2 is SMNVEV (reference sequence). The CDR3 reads CASSTEGLAAYEQYF. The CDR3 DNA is TGTGCCAGCAGTACCGAGGGACTAGCGGCCTACGAGCAGTACTTC.

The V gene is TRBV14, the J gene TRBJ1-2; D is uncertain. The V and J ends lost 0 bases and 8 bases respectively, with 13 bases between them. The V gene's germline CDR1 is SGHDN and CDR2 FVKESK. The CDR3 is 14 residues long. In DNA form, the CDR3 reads TGTGCCAGCAGCCAAGATCGGACGCGAAGCGGCTACACCTTC. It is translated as CASSQDRTRSGYTF. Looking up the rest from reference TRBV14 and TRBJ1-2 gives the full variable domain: EAGVTQFPSHSVIEKGQTVTLRCDPISGHDNLYWYRRVMGKEIKFLLHFVKESKQDESGMPNNRFLAERTGGTYSTLKVQPAELEDSGVYFCASSQDRTRSGYTFGSGTRLTVV.